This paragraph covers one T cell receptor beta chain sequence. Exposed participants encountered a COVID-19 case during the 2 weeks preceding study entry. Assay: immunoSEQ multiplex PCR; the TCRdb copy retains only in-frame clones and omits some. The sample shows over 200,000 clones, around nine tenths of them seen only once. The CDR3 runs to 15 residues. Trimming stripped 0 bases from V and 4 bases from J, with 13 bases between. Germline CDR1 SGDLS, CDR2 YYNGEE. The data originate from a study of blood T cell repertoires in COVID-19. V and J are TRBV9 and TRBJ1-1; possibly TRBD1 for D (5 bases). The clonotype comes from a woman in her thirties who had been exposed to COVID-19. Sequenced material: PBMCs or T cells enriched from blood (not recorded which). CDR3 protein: CASSVVGRGGTEAFF. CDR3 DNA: TGTGCCAGCAGCGTAGTCGGGAGGGGTGGCACTGAAGCTTTCTTT.